These 16 T cell receptor beta chains were all obtained from the same sample, sequenced in a study of beta chain features in type 1 diabetes. Notes on the study in general: TCRB CDR3s were moderately but significantly shorter in Type 1 diabetes patients in all four CD4+ subsets.

What these receptors recognize is not known. Expressed TCRB transcripts were sequenced, since all the RNA that had been isolated was reverse transcribed. Produced via immunoSEQ multiplex PCR; TCRdb's table is partial and in-frame only. The sample shows about 160,000 clones, 7.5% to 9.5% of them seen only once. Sequencing was carried out using central memory CD4+ T cells from blood. These receptors were taken from a woman between 18 and 29 years old with type 1 diabetes.

The chain recombines TRBV6-1 with TRBJ2-4; the D is unclear. Germline CDR1 is MNHNS and CDR2 is SASEGT. Trimming left V 2 bases short and J 6 bases short, with 11 bases between. This CDR3 has 14 amino acids. The CDR3 spells CASSESGLLNIQYF. For the CDR3, the DNA is TGTGCCAGCAGTGAAAGTGGGCTTTTAAACATTCAGTACTTC.

There are a few counts of this clone. V gene TRBV2 combines with J gene TRBJ2-6; 9 bases are shared with TRBD1. The V and J ends lost 6 bases and 4 bases, in that order; junction bases with no gene match: 4. The germline CDR1 and CDR2 sequences are SNHLY and FYNNEI. This CDR3 is built from 15 residues. CDR3 loop: CASRTGGTGANVLTF. CDR3 in DNA: TGTGCCAGCAGGACAGGGGGAACGGGGGCCAACGTCCTGACTTTC. The entire variable domain, with the rest obtained from reference TRBV2 and TRBJ2-6, is as follows: EPEVTQTPSHQVTQMGQEVILRCVPISNHLYFYWYRQILGQKVEFLVSFYNNEISEKSEIFDDQFSVERPDGSNFTLKIRSTKLEDSAMYFCASRTGGTGANVLTFGAGSRLTVL.

This clone was seen more than once but under ten times. This chain joins TRBV6-6 and TRBJ1-2; possible D gene TRBD1, 5 bases. V was cut by 6 bases and J by 4 bases, with 18 bases left in between. The CDR3 is made up of 15 amino acids. The germline V gene has CDR1 MNHNY and CDR2 SVGAGI (reference sequence). CDR3 coding DNA: TGTGCCAGCAGGGAAAGGACACTTTCTCTCTATGGCTACACCTTC. Amino acids: CASRERTLSLYGYTF.

This clone came up a few times. The chain carries TRBV18 and TRBJ1-1; 7 bases are shared with TRBD1. From germline, CDR1 is KGHSH and CDR2 LQKENI. V dropped 3 bases and J dropped 4; count of bases not matched to a gene: 8. This CDR3 has 15 residues. The CDR3 loop is CASSPVEGAVTEAFF. Here the CDR3 DNA reads TGTGCCAGCTCACCCGTTGAGGGGGCGGTCACTGAAGCTTTCTTT.

The chain links TRBV29-1 to TRBJ2-1; D unclear. CDR1 and CDR2 (germline): SQVTM, ANQGSEA. CDR3 length: 15 amino acids. Trimming shortened V by 1 base and J by 5 bases, and 15 bases separated the two germline ends. CDR3 bases: TGCAGCGTTGAAGGAGCTGGTCCCTCAAACAATGAGCAGTTCTTC. Its translation: CSVEGAGPSNNEQFF.

The chain couples TRBV30 to TRBJ1-5; D is uncertain. V lost 2 bases and J lost 4, with 9 bases in between. This CDR3 contains 13 residues. Germline assignment: CDR1 GTSNPN and CDR2 SVGIG (reference sequence). The CDR3: CAWSRRDNQPQHF. The CDR3, as DNA: TGTGCCTGGAGTAGGAGGGATAATCAGCCCCAGCATTTT.

This clone was found a few times. J is TRBJ2-1 and V is TRBV7-3; TRBD2 might be the D (6 bases). The V end lost 1 base, the J end lost 5 bases, and 12 bases lay between the germline ends. Germline lookup yields CDR1 SGHTA and CDR2 FQGTGA. This CDR3 contains 15 residues. DNA for the CDR3: TGTGCCAGCAGCTTAAGACGGGAGAGGGACAATGAGCAGTTCTTC. The encoded protein is CASSLRRERDNEQFF.

V is TRBV7-9 and J is TRBJ2-7, with D possibly being TRBD2 (6 bases). Germline lookup yields CDR1 SEHNR and CDR2 FQNEAQ (reference sequence). Trimming removed 4 bases at V and 6 bases at J, with 16 bases between. CDR3 length equals 14 residues. CDR3 bases: TGTGCCAGCAGCTACGGCGGGACGGATCGCGAGCAGTACTTC. Its protein is CASSYGGTDREQYF.

This clone was seen more than once but under ten times. The genes are TRBV19 and TRBJ2-7; D is unresolved. The germline CDR1 and CDR2 sequences are LNHDA and SQIVND (reference sequence). The CDR3 is 12 residues long. The germline V and J ends were trimmed by 8 bases and 3 bases, with 11 bases remaining between them. The CDR3 sequence is CASGHRDYEQYF. The CDR3 nucleotides are TGTGCCAGTGGCCACAGAGACTACGAGCAGTACTTC.

This clone has just a few counts. The rearrangement joins TRBV6-6 to TRBJ2-7, with 8 bases matching TRBD2. The V gene end was trimmed by 6 bases and the J gene end by 0 bases; junction bases not matched to a gene: 4. Germline V gene data show CDR1 as MNHNY and CDR2 as SVGAGI (reference sequence). There are 14 residues in the CDR3. The CDR3 DNA follows: TGTGCCAGCAGAAATAGCGGGGTCTCCTACGAGCAGTACTTC. Its protein is CASRNSGVSYEQYF.

This clone was recorded many times. This chain uses TRBV11-3 with TRBJ2-7; TRBD2 is a possible D gene (6 bases). The CDR3 runs 15 residues. Deletions cut 5 bases from V and 0 bases from J, with 14 bases between. Germline lookup yields CDR1 SGHNT and CDR2 YENEEA. This chain's CDR3 is CASSRGLESSYEQYF. CDR3 DNA: TGTGCCAGCAGCCGGGGACTTGAGAGCTCCTACGAGCAGTACTTC.

This clone was observed a few times. The chain employs TRBV19 and TRBJ2-5; D is unclear. Germline assignment: CDR1 LNHDA and CDR2 SQIVND (reference sequence). The ends were cut back, 5 bases at V and 4 bases at J, with 8 bases in the middle. The CDR3 covers 12 residues. The CDR3: CASSVGGETQYF. CDR3 bases: TGTGCCAGTAGTGTTGGCGGAGAGACCCAGTACTTC. The variable domain in full, completed from reference TRBV19 and TRBJ2-5, reads DGGITQSPKYLFRKEGQNVTLSCEQNLNHDAMYWYRQDPGQGLRLIYYSQIVNDFQKGDIAEGYSVSREKKESFPLTVTSAQKNPTAFYLCASSVGGETQYFGPGTRLLVL.

Concerning this clone itself: Other DNA sequences of this sample code for an identical CDR3. This chain links TRBV4-3 with TRBJ2-5, with TRBD2 matching 9 bases. CDR1 is LGHNA, CDR2 YSLEER, per germline. J was trimmed by 1 base and V by 4 bases; bases with no gene match: 4. The CDR3 extends over 15 amino acids. This chain's CDR3 is CASSRLAESQETQYF. In DNA, the CDR3 is TGCGCCAGCAGCCGACTAGCGGAGAGCCAAGAGACCCAGTACTTC.

The V and J genes are TRBV4-3 and TRBJ1-4; the D gene is possibly TRBD1 (5 bases). From germline, CDR1 is LGHNA and CDR2 YSLEER. V dropped 0 bases and J dropped 7 bases, with 12 bases sitting between them. The CDR3 loop spans 15 amino acids. The CDR3 loop is CASSQDGRVGEKLFF. Written as DNA, the CDR3 is TGCGCCAGCAGCCAAGATGGCAGGGTGGGTGAAAAACTGTTTTTT.

This clone showed up just a few times. This rearrangement joins TRBV7-8 to TRBJ2-1, with 8 bases that match TRBD2. Germline CDR1 reads SGHVS; CDR2 reads FQNEAQ. The CDR3 consists of 15 residues. V lost 2 bases and J lost 7; bases outside the gene matches: 7. CDR3 nucleotides: TGTGCCAGCAGCTTACTACTAGCGGATCTTAATGAGCAGTTCTTC. Translating gives CASSLLLADLNEQFF.

This chain joins TRBV2 and TRBJ2-2, with D tentatively TRBD2 (6 bases). CDR1 is SNHLY and CDR2 is FYNNEI in the germline V gene. Trimming shortened V by 7 bases and J by 1 base, and 13 bases separated the two germline ends. This CDR3 has 15 residues. CDR3 DNA sequence: TGTGCCAGCACTGGGAGTAGCGGGAACACCGGGGAGCTGTTTTTT. Protein: CASTGSSGNTGELFF.